This T cell receptor beta chain is from a study of blood T cells in healthy people across ages. The V segment lost 3 bases and the J segment 12 bases; nucleotides outside the gene matches: 14. The length of the CDR3 is 15 residues. CDR1 and CDR2 from the germline V gene are LGHNA and YSLEER. The second PCR ran about 7 to 12 cycles with a sample-barcoded 5' primer and J-beta primers. Each CDR3 protein gets one entry after TCRdb re-called the 5' RACE reads with MiXCR. The repertoire includes fewer than 2 million distinct CDR3 sequences, around 42% of them detected once, and about 23% sits in the top ten.

The clonotype originates from a human donor in good health. The sequenced material came from blood. The rearrangement joins TRBV4-3 to TRBJ2-3, with TRBD1 identical over 8 bases. Written as DNA, the CDR3 is TGCGCCAGCAGCCACTTGGACAGGGATGGTTCCATCCAGTATTTT. Translated, it gives CASSHLDRDGSIQYF.